A single sample gave rise to the 17 T cell receptor beta chains below, sequenced in a study of CD8+ T cells in alopecia areata. Treatment defined: oral pan-JAK inhibitor, 5-10 mg twice daily. cDNA reverse transcribed from extracted RNA served as the sequencing template. Using immunoSEQ multiplex PCR, the repertoire was profiled, and TCRdb retains in-frame clones only, with some absent. The repertoire includes 190,000 or so clones, about 60% of them detected once, and roughly 12% sits in the top ten. Sequencing was performed on CD8+ T cells sorted from blood, taken at week 24, from a patient treated with tofacitinib. Receptors originate from a human donor with alopecia areata.

Details on this clone: An end of the junction does not agree with germline; a read error may underlie this. The chain has TRBV7-9 and TRBJ1-4; a possible D gene is TRBD1 (5 bases). Germline loops: CDR1 SEHNR, CDR2 FQNEAQ (reference sequence). There are 14 residues in the CDR3. Here the CDR3 DNA reads TGTGCCAGCAGATTAGGGGCAGACACTGAAAAACTGTTTTTT. Amino acids: CASRLGADTEKLFF.

This clone was counted only a few times. Additional DNA sequences in this sample encode the identical CDR3. The chain combines TRBV5-6 with TRBJ2-7; D not resolved. Germline CDR1 SGHDT, CDR2 YYEEEE. The CDR3 length is 13 residues. Trimming took off 3 bases at V and 0 bases at J, with 7 bases between the two ends. CDR3: CASSSGSSYEQYF. The CDR3 region has the DNA TGTGCCAGCAGCTCCGGTAGCTCCTACGAGCAGTACTTC.

This clone was observed a handful of times. The chain joins TRBV6-1 to TRBJ2-3; 8 bases line up with TRBD1. There are 15 residues in the CDR3. V shed 3 bases and J 1 base; nucleotides not matched to a gene: 3. Germline V lookup: CDR1 MNHNS, CDR2 SASEGT. The CDR3: CASSDGQGGTDTQYF. The CDR3 DNA follows: TGTGCCAGCAGTGACGGACAGGGAGGCACAGATACGCAGTATTTT.

The V gene is TRBV2, the J gene TRBJ2-7, with D perhaps matching TRBD2 (6 bases). The V gene's germline CDR1 is SNHLY and CDR2 FYNNEI. CDR3 length: 15 residues. Trimming took off 6 bases at V and 4 bases at J, with 19 bases between the two ends. This CDR3 reads CASSQTGLGRYEQYF. CDR3 bases: TGTGCCAGCAGCCAAACGGGACTGGGGAGGTACGAGCAGTACTTC.

This clone was seen more than once but under ten times. V usage is TRBV2 and J usage is TRBJ1-6; the D gene is possibly TRBD1 (5 bases). Trimming shortened V by 4 bases and J by 9 bases, and 10 bases separated the two germline ends. Germline values: CDR1 SNHLY, CDR2 FYNNEI. There are 13 residues in the CDR3. CDR3 nucleotide sequence: TGTGCCAGCAGTGGGGCAGGGAGTTCACCCCTCCACTTT. Protein product: CASSGAGSSPLHF.

The chain employs TRBV2 and TRBJ2-3, with 8 nucleotides matching TRBD2. Trimming removed 3 bases from V and 4 bases from J; junction bases left unmatched: 3. CDR3 size: 14 residues. Germline loops: CDR1 SNHLY, CDR2 FYNNEI. The DNA of the CDR3 is TGTGCCAGCAGTGAGGCGGGGGGTGCAGATACGCAGTATTTT. This encodes CASSEAGGADTQYF.

This chain joins TRBV4-1 and TRBJ2-5, with a weak D call TRBD1 (6 bases). The germline V gene has CDR1 MGHRA and CDR2 YSYEKL. The CDR3 has 19 residues. V was cut by 0 bases and J by 1 base, with 21 bases left in between. Here the CDR3 reads CASSQDEGRGNGVQETQYF. CDR3 DNA sequence: TGCGCCAGCAGCCAAGATGAAGGAAGGGGGAACGGGGTCCAAGAGACCCAGTACTTC.

The CDR3 DNA is TGTGCCAGTAGTATCGGACAGGGGTGGCAGACCCAGTACTTC. Protein product: CASSIGQGWQTQYF. V gene TRBV19 combines with J gene TRBJ2-5, with TRBD1 matching over 9 bases. With 3 bases clipped from V and 6 bases from J, the junction kept 5 bases outside the gene matches. Per germline, CDR1 LNHDA and CDR2 SQIVND (reference sequence). This CDR3 comprises 14 residues.

In nucleotides, the CDR3 is TGTGCCAGCAGCCCCTCAGGTGGGGAGCAGTTCTTC. Its protein is CASSPSGGEQFF. The genes are TRBV11-2 and TRBJ2-1; D remains unclear. The CDR3 spans 12 residues. Trimming shortened V by 5 bases and J by 10 bases, and 12 bases separated the two germline ends. The germline V gene encodes CDR1 SGHAT and CDR2 FQNNGV.

The chain couples TRBV25-1 to TRBJ1-2, with D possibly TRBD1 on 6 matching bases. V shed 4 bases and J shed 4 bases, with 10 bases lying between them. CDR1 and CDR2 from the germline V gene are MGHDK and SYGVNS. CDR3 length: 13 amino acids. CDR3: CASSVDSTYGYTF. For the CDR3, the DNA is TGTGCCAGCAGTGTGGACAGTACCTATGGCTACACCTTC.

This clone was detected a few times. The rearrangement links TRBV5-1 to TRBJ1-5; a possible D gene is TRBD1 (6 bases). Between the trimmed V and J ends, which lost 2 bases and 5 bases, there was a span of 11 bases. Germline V gives CDR1 SGHRS, CDR2 YFSETQ. The CDR3 loop spans 14 amino acids. This CDR3 reads CASSFEGGDQPQHF. The DNA of the CDR3 is TGCGCCAGCAGCTTTGAAGGGGGGGATCAGCCCCAGCATTTT.

This chain connects TRBV29-1 to TRBJ2-1; possible D gene TRBD2, 6 bases. V gave up 4 bases and J gave up 4 bases, with 11 bases separating them. The CDR3 covers 13 residues. Germline CDR1 reads SQVTM; CDR2 reads ANQGSEA. The CDR3 nucleotides read TGCAGCGTTGGATGGGGGGTATACAATGAGCAGTTCTTC. As protein: CSVGWGVYNEQFF.

The rearrangement uses TRBV5-1 and TRBJ2-5; TRBD2 matches at 7 bases. Trimming took 7 bases from V and 1 from J; bases not matched to a gene: 4. Germline assignment: CDR1 SGHRS and CDR2 YFSETQ. There are 13 residues in the CDR3. CDR3 coding DNA: TGCGCCAGCGGCGGGGGACTCCAAGAGACCCAGTACTTC. Its translation is CASGGGLQETQYF.

The CDR3 DNA follows: TGTGCCAGCAGCCGGACAGGGACTTACACTGAAGCTTTCTTT. Translation gives CASSRTGTYTEAFF. The chain carries TRBV7-9 and TRBJ1-1; 8 nucleotides line up with TRBD1. This CDR3 is 14 amino acids long. J lost 3 bases, V lost 5 bases, and 5 bases had no gene match. Germline V CDR1 and CDR2: SEHNR, FQNEAQ (reference sequence).

This clone turned up a few times. This chain connects TRBV7-9 to TRBJ2-1, with D tentatively TRBD1 or TRBD2 (7 bases each). Trimming took 7 bases from V and 7 from J, leaving 17 bases between them. The germline CDR1 and CDR2 sequences are SEHNR and FQNEAQ (reference sequence). The CDR3 length is 14 residues. CDR3 sequence: CASTLRGGANEQFF. The CDR3 DNA sequence: TGTGCCAGCACCCTCAGGGGGGGCGCGAATGAGCAGTTCTTC.

Concerning this clone itself: The same CDR3 can be traced to other DNA sequences in this sample. V gene TRBV14 combines with J gene TRBJ1-1, with no clear D. Germline V gives CDR1 SGHDN, CDR2 FVKESK. This CDR3 has 11 residues. Trimming removed 3 bases at V and 5 bases at J, with 4 bases between. CDR3 loop: CASSQGTEAFF. CDR3 bases: TGTGCCAGCAGCCAGGGTACTGAAGCTTTCTTT.

This chain joins TRBV30 and TRBJ1-1; the match to TRBD1 covers 7 bases. V lost 4 bases and J lost 5; bases outside the gene matches: 4. Per germline, CDR1 GTSNPN and CDR2 SVGIG (reference sequence). The CDR3 covers 12 residues. The CDR3 sequence: CAWTTGATEAFF. The CDR3 DNA reads as TGTGCCTGGACTACAGGGGCGACTGAAGCTTTCTTT.